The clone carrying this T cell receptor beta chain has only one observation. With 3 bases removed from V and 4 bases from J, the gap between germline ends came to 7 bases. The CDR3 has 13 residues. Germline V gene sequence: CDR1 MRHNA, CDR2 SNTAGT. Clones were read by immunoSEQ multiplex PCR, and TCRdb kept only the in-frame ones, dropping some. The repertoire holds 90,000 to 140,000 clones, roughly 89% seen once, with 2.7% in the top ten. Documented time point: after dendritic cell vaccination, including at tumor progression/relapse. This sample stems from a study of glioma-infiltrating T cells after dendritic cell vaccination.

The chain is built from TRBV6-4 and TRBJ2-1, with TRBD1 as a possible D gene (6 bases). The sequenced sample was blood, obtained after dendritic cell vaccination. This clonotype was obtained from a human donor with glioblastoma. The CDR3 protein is CASSDGQYNEQFF. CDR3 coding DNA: TGTGCCAGCAGTGATGGACAGTACAATGAGCAGTTCTTC.